The 8 T cell receptor beta chains presented below share a single source sample, sequenced in a study of shared clonotypes between healthy human individuals. The repertoire was sequenced with immunoSEQ multiplex PCR; TCRdb's copy has only in-frame clones and lacks some. The sample carries 2 million to 2.5 million clones, 93% recorded once. Sequencing was performed on naive CD4+ T cells from PBMCs. Indicated subset: CD45RA+ positively selected. The origin of the receptors is a man aged 18 to 30 in good health. Some clones in this sample may be carry-over from other donors' samples.

The gene calls are TRBV7-2 and TRBJ2-7, with 10 bases matching TRBD2. The J segment lost 7 bases and the V segment lost 3 bases, leaving 12 bases of the junction unmatched. Germline-derived CDR1 and CDR2 are SGHTA and FQGNSA. The CDR3 consists of 16 residues. The CDR3 reads CASSFFRASGSGEQYF. The CDR3 DNA reads as TGTGCCAGCAGCTTCTTCCGGGCTAGCGGGAGCGGTGAGCAGTACTTC.

V is TRBV7-8 and J is TRBJ2-3; 7 bases line up with TRBD1. V was pared by 5 bases and J by 0 bases, with 11 bases of the junction left unmatched. The CDR3 spans 17 residues. Per the germline V gene, CDR1 is SGHVS and CDR2 is FQNEAQ. The CDR3 DNA reads TGTGCCAGCAGCCACAACAGGGGCCCATTTAGCACAGATACGCAGTATTTT. Amino acid sequence: CASSHNRGPFSTDTQYF. The full variable domain, its missing parts supplied by reference TRBV7-8 and TRBJ2-3, is GAGVSQSPRYKVAKRGQDVALRCDPISGHVSLFWYQQALGQGPEFLTYFQNEAQLDKSGLPSDRFFAERPEGSVSTLKIQRTQQEDSAVYLCASSHNRGPFSTDTQYFGPGTRLTVL.

CDR3 residues: CASSLGYSSGANVLTF. The DNA of the CDR3 is TGTGCCAGCAGCTTGGGTTACAGTTCAGGGGCCAACGTCCTGACTTTC. The V call is TRBV5-4, the J call TRBJ2-6, with D unclear. Trimming left V 0 bases short and J 4 bases short, with 11 bases between. From germline, CDR1 is SGHNT and CDR2 YYREEE (reference sequence). This CDR3 is built from 16 residues.

The rearrangement joins TRBV19 to TRBJ1-2; D call uncertain. Germline CDR1 LNHDA, CDR2 SQIVND (reference sequence). Deletions cut 10 bases from V and 3 bases from J, with 9 bases between. This CDR3 has 11 residues. CDR3 DNA: TGTGCCACCTTCTTTCACTATGGCTACACCTTC. It codes for CATFFHYGYTF.

A word on this clone: Other DNA variants within this sample encode the same CDR3. CDR3 nucleotide sequence: TGTGCCAGCAGTCTAGGGACAGCCAACACTGAAGCTTTCTTT. This gives the protein CASSLGTANTEAFF. V is TRBV7-2 and J is TRBJ1-1, with 7 bases fitting TRBD1. The trim removed 6 bases at V and 2 bases at J, leaving 6 bases unmatched. Germline CDR1 and CDR2: SGHTA and FQGNSA. The CDR3 consists of 14 residues.

The V and J genes are TRBV5-1 and TRBJ2-7; D is ambiguous. The CDR3 sequence is 14 residues long. The V and J ends lost 0 bases and 1 base respectively, with 8 bases between them. The germline V gene encodes CDR1 SGHRS and CDR2 YFSETQ. The DNA for the CDR3 is TGCGCCAGCAGCTTGGATATTGTTTCCTACGAGCAGTACTTC. Translation: CASSLDIVSYEQYF.

The chain combines TRBV2 with TRBJ2-1; a possible D gene is TRBD2 (6 bases). CDR1 and CDR2 from the germline V gene are SNHLY and FYNNEI. V was cut by 1 base and J by 6 bases, with 13 bases left in between. The length of the CDR3 is 15 residues. CDR3 sequence: CASSEGTSRSNEQFF. In DNA form, the CDR3 reads TGTGCCAGCAGTGAAGGAACTAGCCGTTCCAATGAGCAGTTCTTC. The full variable domain, with the rest looked up from reference TRBV2 and TRBJ2-1, is EPEVTQTPSHQVTQMGQEVILRCVPISNHLYFYWYRQILGQKVEFLVSFYNNEISEKSEIFDDQFSVERPDGSNFTLKIRSTKLEDSAMYFCASSEGTSRSNEQFFGPGTRLTVL.

This chain joins TRBV2 and TRBJ2-2, with 9 bases that match TRBD1. The CDR3 extends over 14 amino acids. In germline, CDR1 is SNHLY, CDR2 FYNNEI. V trimming: 6 bases; J trimming: 7 bases; junction bases outside the gene matches: 6. The CDR3 DNA reads as TGTGCCAGCAGCCTACAGGGGGCGGGCGGGGAGCTGTTTTTT. Translating gives CASSLQGAGGELFF.